This T cell receptor beta chain was profiled in a study of breast tumors, draining lymph nodes, adjacent tissues. Whole-study results and caveats: Compared with lymph nodes, tumors were less diverse; compared with nontumor tissue, more. That most tumor T cells come from lymph nodes remained unproven. Tumor and nontumor repertoires were significantly more similar in luminal-like than in basal-like breast cancer. Findings are consistent with lymph node origin and intratumoral expansion of most tumor T cells.

Axillary draining lymph nodes of breast cancer patients supplied the node samples. TCRdb re-called the multiplex PCR reads through MiXCR, storing one row per CDR3 protein. The sample consists of over 100,000 distinct CDR3 sequences, about a fifth of them appearing once. At least ten counts were recorded for this clonotype. Antigen specificity is unknown. CDR1 is LNHDA and CDR2 is SQIVND in the germline V gene (reference sequence). The CDR3 length is 15 residues. V dropped 7 bases and J dropped 4 bases, with 17 bases sitting between them. The chain has TRBV19 and TRBJ2-1, with D possibly being TRBD2 (7 bases). This sequence was found in a female donor with breast cancer. Some clones in this sample may be carry-over from other donors' samples. Source material: axillary lymph node tissue. CDR3 nucleotide sequence: TGTGCCAGTAAGGGGGGAGGGCAACCTTACAATGAGCAGTTCTTC. It specifies CASKGGGQPYNEQFF.